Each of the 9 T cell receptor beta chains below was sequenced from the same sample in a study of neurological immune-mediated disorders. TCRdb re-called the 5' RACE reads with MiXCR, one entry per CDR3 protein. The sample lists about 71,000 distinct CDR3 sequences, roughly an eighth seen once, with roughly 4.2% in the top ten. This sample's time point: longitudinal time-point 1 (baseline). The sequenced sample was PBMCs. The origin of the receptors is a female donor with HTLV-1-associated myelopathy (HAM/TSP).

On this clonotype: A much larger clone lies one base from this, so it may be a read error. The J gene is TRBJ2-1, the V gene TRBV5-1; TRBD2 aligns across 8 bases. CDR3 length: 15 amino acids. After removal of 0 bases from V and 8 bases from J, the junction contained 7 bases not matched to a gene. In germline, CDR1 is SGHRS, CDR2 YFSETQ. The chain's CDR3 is CASSLGGGSGDEQFF. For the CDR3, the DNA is TGCGCCAGCAGCTTGGGCGGGGGGTCCGGGGATGAGCAGTTCTTC.

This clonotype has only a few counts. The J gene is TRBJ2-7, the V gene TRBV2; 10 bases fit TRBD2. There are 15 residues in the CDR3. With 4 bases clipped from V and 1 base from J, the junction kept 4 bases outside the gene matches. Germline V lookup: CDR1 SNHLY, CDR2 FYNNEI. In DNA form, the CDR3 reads TGTGCCAGCAGTGGAACTAGCGGGGTATCCTACGAGCAGTACTTC. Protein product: CASSGTSGVSYEQYF.

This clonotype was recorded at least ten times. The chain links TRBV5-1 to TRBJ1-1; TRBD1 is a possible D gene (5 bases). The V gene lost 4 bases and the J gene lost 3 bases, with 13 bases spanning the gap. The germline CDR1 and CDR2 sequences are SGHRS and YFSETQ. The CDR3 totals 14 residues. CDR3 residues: CASSVGAGYTEAFF. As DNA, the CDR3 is TGCGCCAGCAGCGTCGGGGCAGGGTACACTGAAGCTTTCTTT.

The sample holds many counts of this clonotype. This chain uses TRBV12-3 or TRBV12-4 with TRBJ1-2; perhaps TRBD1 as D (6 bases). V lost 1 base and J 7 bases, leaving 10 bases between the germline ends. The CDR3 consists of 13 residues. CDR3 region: CASSLVRGSGYTF. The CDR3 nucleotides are TGTGCCAGCAGTTTAGTCAGGGGCAGTGGCTACACCTTC.

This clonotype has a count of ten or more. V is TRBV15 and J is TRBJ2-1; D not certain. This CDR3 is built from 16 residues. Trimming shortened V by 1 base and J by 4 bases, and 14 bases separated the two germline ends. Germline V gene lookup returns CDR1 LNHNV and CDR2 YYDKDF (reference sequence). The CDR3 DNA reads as TGTGCCACCAGCAGAGGACCGCCAGGTCCATACAATGAGCAGTTCTTC. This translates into CATSRGPPGPYNEQFF.

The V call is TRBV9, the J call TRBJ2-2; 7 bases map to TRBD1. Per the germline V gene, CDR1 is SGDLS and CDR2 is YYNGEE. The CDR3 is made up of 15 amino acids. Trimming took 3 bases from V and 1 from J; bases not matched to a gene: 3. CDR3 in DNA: TGTGCCAGCAGCGGACGGACAGGGAACACCGGGGAGCTGTTTTTT. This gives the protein CASSGRTGNTGELFF.

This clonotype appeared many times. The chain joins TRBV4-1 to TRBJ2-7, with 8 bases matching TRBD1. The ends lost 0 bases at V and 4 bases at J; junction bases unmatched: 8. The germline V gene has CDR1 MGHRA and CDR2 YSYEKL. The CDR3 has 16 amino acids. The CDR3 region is CASSQDGTGGSYEQYF. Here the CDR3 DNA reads TGCGCCAGCAGCCAAGATGGAACAGGGGGAAGTTACGAGCAGTACTTC.

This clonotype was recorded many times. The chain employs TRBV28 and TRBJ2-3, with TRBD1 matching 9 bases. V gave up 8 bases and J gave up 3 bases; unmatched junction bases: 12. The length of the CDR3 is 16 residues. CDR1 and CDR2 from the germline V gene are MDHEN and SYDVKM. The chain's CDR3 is CASGGITGGRTDTQYF. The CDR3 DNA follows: TGTGCCAGCGGGGGAATTACAGGGGGCAGGACAGATACGCAGTATTTT.

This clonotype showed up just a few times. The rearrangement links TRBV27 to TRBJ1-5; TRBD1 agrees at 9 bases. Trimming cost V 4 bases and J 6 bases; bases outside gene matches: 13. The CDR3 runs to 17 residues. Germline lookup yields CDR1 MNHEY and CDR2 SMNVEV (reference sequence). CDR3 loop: CASSSVPHTGGGQPQHF. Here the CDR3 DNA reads TGTGCCAGCAGTTCCGTCCCCCATACAGGGGGCGGTCAGCCCCAGCATTTT.